These 6 T cell receptor beta chains were sequenced from one sample in a study of blood T cell repertoires in COVID-19. TCRdb's table, derived via immunoSEQ multiplex PCR, lists solely in-frame clones and lacks some. The sample shows over 55,000 clones, 85% to 90% of them seen only once. The sequenced material came from peripheral blood. The receptor source for this set is a man in his fifties or sixties with active COVID-19.

The chain couples TRBV2 to TRBJ2-7; no definite D call. This CDR3 has 14 residues. Trimming removed 3 bases from V and 7 bases from J, with 16 bases in between. Looked up from germline, CDR1 is SNHLY and CDR2 is FYNNEI. The CDR3 coding sequence is TGTGCCAGCAGTGATAAGAGAAACGAGCCAGAGCAGTACTTC. It specifies CASSDKRNEPEQYF.

The chain's CDR3 is CASSVVLAGVLAETQYF. For the CDR3, the DNA is TGTGCCAGCAGCGTAGTTCTAGCGGGAGTTCTCGCGGAGACCCAGTACTTC. The chain uses TRBV9 and TRBJ2-5, with 10 bases aligning to TRBD2. The germline gives CDR1 SGDLS, CDR2 YYNGEE. V gave up 0 bases and J gave up 5 bases; unmatched junction bases: 10. The CDR3 extends over 17 amino acids.

This chain connects TRBV15 to TRBJ2-1, with TRBD2 as a possible D gene (5 bases). The ends were cut back, 3 bases at V and 14 bases at J, with 14 bases in the middle. This CDR3 comprises 12 residues. Per the germline V gene, CDR1 is LNHNV and CDR2 is YYDKDF (reference sequence). The CDR3 nucleotides read TGTGCCACCAGCAGGCCCGACGGGAATGAGTTCTTC. Amino acids: CATSRPDGNEFF.

This clone has a handful of counts. CDR3 sequence: CATTWGRDRNSPLHF. For the CDR3, the DNA is TGTGCCACCACCTGGGGCAGGGATCGTAATTCACCCCTCCACTTT. The rearrangement uses TRBV7-9 and TRBJ1-6; D possibly corresponds to TRBD1 (5 bases). The CDR3 sequence is 15 residues long. Looked up from germline, CDR1 is SEHNR and CDR2 is FQNEAQ (reference sequence). V was trimmed by 10 bases and J by 6 bases, leaving 19 bases between them.

This rearrangement joins TRBV13 to TRBJ2-5; perhaps TRBD2 as D (6 bases). The CDR3 runs to 12 residues. Germline V gives CDR1 PRHDT, CDR2 FYEKMQ (reference sequence). V dropped 7 bases and J dropped 5 bases, with 11 bases sitting between them. The CDR3 DNA reads as TGTGCCAGCATGGGGGGTGGTGAGACCCAGTACTTC. This codes for CASMGGGETQYF.

The chain recombines TRBV6-5 with TRBJ1-1, with TRBD1 matching 7 bases. The CDR3 length is 13 residues. In germline, CDR1 is MNHEY, CDR2 SVGAGI. V dropped 6 bases and J dropped 0; count of bases not matched to a gene: 1. CDR3 nucleotide sequence: TGTGCCAGCAGGGACAGGCTGAACACTGAAGCTTTCTTT. Translating gives CASRDRLNTEAFF.